This passage covers 20 T cell receptor beta chains from one sample sequenced in a study of shared clonotypes between healthy human individuals. Naive-designated CD8 cells lacked CD45RO, were positively enriched for CCR7, and omitted terminally differentiated effector memory CD45RA+ cells. Sequencing was performed with immunoSEQ multiplex PCR; in TCRdb, only in-frame clones are kept and a portion is missing. The sample records about 2,100,000 clones, approximately 94% being singletons. The sample was naive CD8+ T cells from PBMCs. All receptors come from a man aged 18 to 30 in good health. Some clones in this sample may be carry-over from other donors' samples.

Note on this clone: The junction shows a germline mismatch at one end, possibly a read error. The chain links TRBV7-9 to TRBJ1-1; 8 bases match TRBD1. This CDR3 is built from 17 residues. CDR1 is SEHNR and CDR2 is FQNEAQ in the germline V gene (reference sequence). CDR3 DNA: TGCGCCAGCAGCCAAGATTTGAATAGGACAGGGACAAGTAAAGCTTTCTTT. This codes for CASSQDLNRTGTSKAFF.

The chain uses TRBV9 and TRBJ2-1, with a tentative D call TRBD2 (6 bases). The CDR3 spans 13 residues. From germline, CDR1 is SGDLS and CDR2 YYNGEE. V lost 5 bases, J lost 2 bases, and 8 bases lay in between. Here the CDR3 reads CASRGGAYNEQFF. The CDR3 DNA reads as TGTGCCAGCAGAGGCGGGGCCTACAATGAGCAGTTCTTC.

This clone has a single count. The J gene is TRBJ2-1, the V gene TRBV14; D perhaps matches TRBD2 (5 bases). CDR1 SGHDN and CDR2 FVKESK come from the germline V gene. V was clipped by 3 bases and J by 5 bases, with 14 bases between them. The CDR3 spans 15 residues. The DNA of the CDR3 is TGTGCCAGCAGCCACGGACTTCCTTCCAACAATGAGCAGTTCTTC. Its translation: CASSHGLPSNNEQFF.

The chain employs TRBV7-6 and TRBJ2-3, with D possibly TRBD2 on 5 matching bases. CDR1 is SGHVS, CDR2 FNYEAQ, per germline. V was trimmed by 4 bases and J by 6 bases, leaving 8 bases between them. The CDR3 sequence is 12 residues long. The chain's CDR3 is CASSSGWDTQYF. The CDR3 region has the DNA TGTGCCAGCAGCTCGGGGTGGGATACGCAGTATTTT.

V and J are TRBV29-1 and TRBJ2-7; the match to TRBD1 covers 7 bases. The J segment lost 3 bases and the V segment lost 4 bases, leaving 6 bases of the junction unmatched. Germline V gene data show CDR1 as SQVTM and CDR2 as ANQGSEA. The CDR3 length is 13 residues. The CDR3 sequence: CSVVGDRNYEQYF. CDR3 sequence (DNA): TGCAGCGTTGTAGGGGACAGAAACTACGAGCAGTACTTC.

CDR3 in DNA: TGTGCCAGCAGCGTCTCCGGGACTAGCAAAACCTACGAGCAGTACTTC. This translates into CASSVSGTSKTYEQYF. The chain links TRBV9 to TRBJ2-7, with 9 bases lining up with TRBD2. Trimming cost V 2 bases and J 2 bases; bases outside gene matches: 8. Germline CDR1 and CDR2: SGDLS and YYNGEE. The length of the CDR3 is 16 residues.

This clone was counted a few times. This chain joins TRBV2 and TRBJ1-2; a weak D match, TRBD1 (5 bases). This CDR3 spans 12 amino acids. Trimming took 7 bases from V and 7 from J, leaving 13 bases between them. CDR1 and CDR2 (germline): SNHLY, FYNNEI. In nucleotides, the CDR3 is TGTGCCAGCATAGAAGGGGCGGCTGGCTACACCTTC. It specifies CASIEGAAGYTF.

The J gene is TRBJ1-4, the V gene TRBV5-6; D perhaps matches TRBD1 (5 bases). The CDR3 runs 14 residues. The V gene lost 3 bases and the J gene lost 7 bases, with 13 bases spanning the gap. Germline CDR1 SGHDT, CDR2 YYEEEE. The CDR3, as DNA: TGTGCCAGCAGCTCCAGGGTGGAGATTGAAAAACTGTTTTTT. The encoded protein is CASSSRVEIEKLFF. The variable domain in full, with the rest retrieved from reference TRBV5-6 and TRBJ1-4, is DAGVTQSPTHLIKTRGQQVTLRCSPKSGHDTVSWYQQALGQGPQFIFQYYEEEERQRGNFPDRFSGHQFPNYSSELNVNALLLGDSALYLCASSSRVEIEKLFFGSGTQLSVL.

This clone has just a few counts. The chain joins TRBV21-1 to TRBJ1-1; TRBD1 is the table's D call and was not checked against the DNA. TRBV21-1 is a documented pseudogene. The CDR3 runs to 17 residues. Here the CDR3 reads CASSKVGRQGGCTEAFF. In DNA, the CDR3 is TGTGCCAGCAGCAAAGTGGGCCGACAGGGGGGATGCACTGAAGCTTTCTTT.

The chain uses TRBV6-6 and TRBJ2-2, with 7 bases lining up with TRBD1. The ends lost 6 bases at V and 0 bases at J; junction bases unmatched: 4. Germline loops: CDR1 MNHNY, CDR2 SVGAGI (reference sequence). CDR3 length: 15 residues. The CDR3: CASRPTGSNTGELFF. The CDR3 DNA reads as TGTGCCAGCAGACCGACAGGGTCGAACACCGGGGAGCTGTTTTTT.

The chain employs TRBV5-6 and TRBJ1-1, with 8 bases lining up with TRBD1. This CDR3 spans 15 amino acids. Germline loops: CDR1 SGHDT, CDR2 YYEEEE. V lost 3 bases and J lost 3; bases outside the gene matches: 7. The CDR3 protein is CASSYRQGQYTEAFF. DNA for the CDR3: TGTGCCAGCAGCTACCGACAGGGGCAGTACACTGAAGCTTTCTTT.

The chain uses TRBV28 and TRBJ1-2, with 7 bases lining up with TRBD1. The CDR3 is 14 residues long. Germline CDR1 and CDR2: MDHEN and SYDVKM. J lost 3 bases, V lost 6 bases, and 7 bases had no gene match. The CDR3 DNA sequence: TGTGCCAGCAGGCCCCGACAGGGAGACTATGGCTACACCTTC. This sequence encodes CASRPRQGDYGYTF.

The chain recombines TRBV15 with TRBJ2-7, with 11 bases matching TRBD2. Germline lookup yields CDR1 LNHNV and CDR2 YYDKDF (reference sequence). The CDR3 is 16 residues long. The ends lost 1 base at V and 4 bases at J; junction bases unmatched: 6. DNA of the CDR3: TGTGCCACCAGCAGAGGTTCCGGGACTAGCGGATACGAGCAGTACTTC. Residues: CATSRGSGTSGYEQYF.

The rearrangement joins TRBV29-1 to TRBJ2-1; 12 nucleotides match TRBD2. In germline, CDR1 is SQVTM, CDR2 ANQGSEA. The CDR3 sequence is 19 residues long. V dropped 0 bases and J dropped 2; count of bases not matched to a gene: 11. The chain's CDR3 is CSVEDPLRWTSGTYNEQFF. DNA for the CDR3: TGCAGCGTTGAAGATCCTTTGAGATGGACTAGCGGGACCTACAATGAGCAGTTCTTC.

As concerns this clone: The sample contains more than one DNA sequence encoding this CDR3. This chain joins TRBV14 and TRBJ2-7, with TRBD2 as a possible D gene (5 bases). This CDR3 contains 12 residues. V lost 4 bases, J lost 3 bases, and 7 bases lay in between. CDR1 is SGHDN, CDR2 FVKESK, per germline. CDR3 protein: CASSPRGYEQYF. The CDR3, as DNA: TGTGCCAGCAGCCCCCGGGGCTACGAGCAGTACTTC.

The chain recombines TRBV6-1 with TRBJ1-1; 8 bases line up with TRBD1. Germline lookup yields CDR1 MNHNS and CDR2 SASEGT. V lost 4 bases, J lost 0 bases, and 4 bases stayed unmatched. The CDR3 extends over 15 amino acids. The CDR3 protein is CASSARTGMNTEAFF. The CDR3 region has the DNA TGTGCCAGCAGTGCGCGGACAGGGATGAACACTGAAGCTTTCTTT.

The chain combines TRBV9 with TRBJ2-1, with 7 bases matching TRBD2. Per germline, CDR1 SGDLS and CDR2 YYNGEE. The CDR3 runs 13 residues. With V trimmed by 0 bases and J by 9 bases, 3 bases remained unmatched. The CDR3 DNA is TGTGCCAGCAGCGTAGGACTAGCAAGTGAGCAGTTCTTC. This sequence encodes CASSVGLASEQFF.

This chain uses TRBV7-2 with TRBJ1-5; D call uncertain. Trimming took off 5 bases at V and 3 bases at J, with 14 bases between the two ends. CDR1 is SGHTA and CDR2 is FQGNSA in the germline V gene. CDR3 length: 15 amino acids. CDR3 loop: CASSPNAGYNQPQHF. CDR3 DNA: TGTGCCAGCAGCCCAAATGCAGGATACAATCAGCCCCAGCATTTT.

The rearrangement joins TRBV19 to TRBJ1-1, with 9 bases identical to TRBD1. The trim removed 6 bases at V and 0 bases at J, leaving 11 bases unmatched. Looked up from germline, CDR1 is LNHDA and CDR2 is SQIVND (reference sequence). The CDR3 length is 17 residues. The CDR3 nucleotides read TGTGCCAGTAGGCCCTCGGTAGGACAGGGGTTGAACACTGAAGCTTTCTTT. It specifies CASRPSVGQGLNTEAFF.

The chain uses TRBV29-1 and TRBJ1-2, with no clear D. The CDR3 length is 12 residues. V was shortened by 2 bases and J by 2 bases, with 6 bases between the two germline ends. Per the germline V gene, CDR1 is SQVTM and CDR2 is ANQGSEA. CDR3 coding DNA: TGCAGCGTTGAAACACAGAACTATGGCTACACCTTC. This translates into CSVETQNYGYTF. Full variable domain (rest looked up from reference TRBV29-1 and TRBJ1-2): SAVISQKPSRDICQRGTSLTIQCQVDSQVTMMFWYRQQPGQSLTLIATANQGSEATYESGFVIDKFPISRPNLTFSTLTVSNMSPEDSSIYLCSVETQNYGYTFGSGTRLTVV.